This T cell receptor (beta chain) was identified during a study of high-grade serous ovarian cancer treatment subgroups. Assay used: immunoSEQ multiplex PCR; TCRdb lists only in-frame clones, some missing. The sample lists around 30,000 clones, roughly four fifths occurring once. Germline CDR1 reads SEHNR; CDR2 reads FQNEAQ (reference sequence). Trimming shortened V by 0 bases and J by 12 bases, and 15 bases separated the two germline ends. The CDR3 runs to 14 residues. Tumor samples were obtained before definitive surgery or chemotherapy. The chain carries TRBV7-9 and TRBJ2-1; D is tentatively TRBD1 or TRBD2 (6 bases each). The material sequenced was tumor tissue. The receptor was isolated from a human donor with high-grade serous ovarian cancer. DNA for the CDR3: TGTGCCAGCAGCTTAGCGGGGGGACAAATAGGGCAGTTCTTC. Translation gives CASSLAGGQIGQFF.